A single sample gave rise to the 24 T cell receptor beta chains below, sequenced in a study of blood T cell repertoires in COVID-19. Clones were sequenced by immunoSEQ multiplex PCR, and TCRdb holds only the in-frame ones, with some missing. The table includes 120,000 to 150,000 clones, more than 80% detected once. Sequenced sample: PBMCs or T cells enriched from blood (not recorded which). The receptor set was obtained from a woman younger than 35 who had been exposed to COVID-19.

This chain links TRBV18 with TRBJ2-7, with D possibly being TRBD2 (6 bases). There are 15 residues in the CDR3. V dropped 3 bases and J dropped 0 bases, with 12 bases sitting between them. The germline CDR1 and CDR2 sequences are KGHSH and LQKENI. CDR3 residues: CASSPREFSSYEQYF. CDR3 nucleotide sequence: TGTGCCAGCTCACCCCGGGAGTTTAGCTCCTACGAGCAGTACTTC.

J is TRBJ2-5 and V is TRBV28; D is possibly TRBD2 (5 bases). This CDR3 contains 12 residues. V was shortened by 6 bases and J by 9 bases, with 14 bases between the two germline ends. CDR1 is MDHEN and CDR2 is SYDVKM in the germline V gene. The CDR3 sequence: CASRTTSRAQYF. The CDR3 DNA sequence: TGTGCCAGCAGGACCACTAGTAGGGCCCAGTACTTC.

The CDR3 spells CASSRESGVKGTEAFF. The CDR3 bases are TGTGCCAGCAGCCGAGAAAGCGGGGTCAAGGGCACTGAAGCTTTCTTT. V is TRBV7-9 and J is TRBJ1-1, with unresolved D. Trimming took off 5 bases at V and 4 bases at J, with 20 bases between the two ends. This CDR3 comprises 16 residues. The germline V gene has CDR1 SEHNR and CDR2 FQNEAQ (reference sequence).

This chain links TRBV5-1 with TRBJ2-2; weak D call: TRBD1 (6 bases). V shed 6 bases and J shed 0 bases, with 6 bases lying between them. This CDR3 is built from 13 residues. In germline, CDR1 is SGHRS, CDR2 YFSETQ. The CDR3 bases are TGCGCCAGCAACAGGGCGAACACCGGGGAGCTGTTTTTT. It yields the protein CASNRANTGELFF.

This sequence joins TRBV7-9 and TRBJ2-7; 7 bases fit TRBD1. CDR3 length: 17 amino acids. Germline V gives CDR1 SEHNR, CDR2 FQNEAQ (reference sequence). V lost 4 bases, J lost 0 bases, and 12 bases stayed unmatched. In DNA form, the CDR3 reads TGTGCCAGCAGCTCCGCAGGGACAGAAGGTCGCTCCTACGAGCAGTACTTC. Residues: CASSSAGTEGRSYEQYF.

The V gene is TRBV6-5, the J gene TRBJ1-2; D ambiguous. V lost 0 bases, J lost 5 bases, and 7 bases lay in between. The CDR3 has 13 amino acids. Germline CDR1 and CDR2: MNHEY and SVGAGI. CDR3 sequence reads: CASSYSFTYGYTF. The DNA of the CDR3 is TGTGCCAGCAGTTACTCGTTCACATATGGCTACACCTTC.

The rearrangement uses TRBV5-4 and TRBJ1-2, with 8 bases that match TRBD1. V was pared by 3 bases and J by 6 bases, with 7 bases of the junction left unmatched. Per germline, CDR1 SGHNT and CDR2 YYREEE (reference sequence). The CDR3 sequence is 14 residues long. The CDR3: CASSSDRAVDGYTF. The CDR3 DNA reads TGTGCCAGCAGCTCGGACAGGGCCGTTGATGGCTACACCTTC. The variable domain in full, with the rest retrieved from reference TRBV5-4 and TRBJ1-2, is ETGVTQSPTHLIKTRGQQVTLRCSSQSGHNTVSWYQQALGQGPQFIFQYYREEENGRGNFPPRFSGLQFPNYSSELNVNALELDDSALYLCASSSDRAVDGYTFGSGTRLTVV.

This clone was detected only a few times. The rearrangement joins TRBV7-3 to TRBJ1-6; possible D gene TRBD1, 6 bases. V was clipped by 3 bases and J by 7 bases, with 13 bases between them. CDR1 is SGHTA, CDR2 FQGTGA, per germline. This CDR3 is 15 amino acids long. In DNA form, the CDR3 reads TGTGCCAGCAGCTTCTCCGGACAGCAAAATTCACCCCTCCACTTT. Translating gives CASSFSGQQNSPLHF.

V usage is TRBV30 and J usage is TRBJ1-1; 7 nucleotides align to TRBD1. CDR3 length equals 13 residues. Germline CDR1 reads GTSNPN; CDR2 reads SVGIG (reference sequence). J was trimmed by 1 base and V by 2 bases; bases with no gene match: 1. The CDR3 loop reads CAWSRQGNTEAFF. DNA of the CDR3: TGTGCCTGGAGTCGACAGGGGAACACTGAAGCTTTCTTT.

This sequence joins TRBV7-9 and TRBJ2-7; D possibly corresponds to TRBD1 (6 bases). The germline CDR1 and CDR2 sequences are SEHNR and FQNEAQ (reference sequence). This CDR3 comprises 14 residues. Trimming removed 4 bases from V and 0 bases from J, with 10 bases in between. As DNA, the CDR3 is TGTGCCAGCAGCTCAGAGGGACACTCCTACGAGCAGTACTTC. Protein product: CASSSEGHSYEQYF.

This clone was picked up a small number of times. V is TRBV12-3 or TRBV12-4 and J is TRBJ2-5; tentative D call: TRBD2 (5 bases). The V gene lost 3 bases and the J gene lost 5 bases, with 10 bases spanning the gap. The CDR3 sequence is 13 residues long. The CDR3: CASSFAGIETQYF. The CDR3 DNA is TGTGCCAGCAGTTTTGCGGGTATCGAGACCCAGTACTTC.

J is TRBJ1-5 and V is TRBV7-2; the match to TRBD1 covers 7 bases. Germline-derived CDR1 and CDR2 are SGHTA and FQGNSA. Unmatched junction bases numbered 10, after V lost 5 bases and J lost 6 bases. The CDR3 totals 15 residues. CDR3 DNA: TGTGCCAGCAGCCCACAGGGGAGTGTATCTCAGCCCCAGCATTTT. Its protein product is CASSPQGSVSQPQHF.

The V gene is TRBV11-3, the J gene TRBJ2-1, with 10 bases fitting TRBD2. Germline loops: CDR1 SGHNT, CDR2 YENEEA. The CDR3 is 18 residues long. Trimming took 1 base from V and 9 from J; bases not matched to a gene: 15. CDR3 DNA: TGTGCCAGCAGCTTAGTGCATCGTCTAGCGGGAGAGCGAGGTGAGCAGTTCTTC. Translated, it gives CASSLVHRLAGERGEQFF.

The V gene is TRBV6-2 or TRBV6-3, the J gene TRBJ1-3; maybe TRBD1 (5 bases). V was shortened by 6 bases and J by 0 bases, with 12 bases between the two germline ends. This CDR3 is 15 amino acids long. Germline V gives CDR1 MNHEY, CDR2 SVGEGT. In DNA form, the CDR3 reads TGTGCCAGCAGCCAAGGGGCATCCTCTGGAAACACCATATATTTT. It is translated as CASSQGASSGNTIYF.

This clone was recorded once. CDR3 nucleotide sequence: TGTGCCAGCACCATGCGACAGGGGGCTACGGAAGAGACCCAGTACTTC. Its protein is CASTMRQGATEETQYF. This chain links TRBV27 with TRBJ2-5, with TRBD1 matching over 10 bases. Germline V CDR1 and CDR2: MNHEY, SMNVEV (reference sequence). V lost 7 bases to trimming and J lost 3 bases; unmatched junction nucleotides: 11. The CDR3 contains 16 residues.

The V call is TRBV6-5, the J call TRBJ2-1, with a weak D call TRBD2 (5 bases). The CDR3 sequence is 15 residues long. The germline V and J ends were trimmed by 2 bases and 3 bases, with 11 bases remaining between them. The germline CDR1 and CDR2 sequences are MNHEY and SVGAGI. The CDR3 DNA follows: TGTGCCAGCAGTTACGCAGGTCGGGGCTACAATGAGCAGTTCTTC. It codes for CASSYAGRGYNEQFF.

This chain links TRBV4-3 with TRBJ1-1; unclear D gene. The CDR3 consists of 14 residues. The germline CDR1 and CDR2 sequences are LGHNA and YSLEER. V was trimmed by 0 bases and J by 2 bases, leaving 7 bases between them. Here the CDR3 DNA reads TGCGCCAGCAGCCAAGACGGGAGTAACACTGAAGCTTTCTTT. Protein product: CASSQDGSNTEAFF.

V is TRBV4-3 and J is TRBJ1-2, with D uncertain. Trimming removed 4 bases at V and 0 bases at J, with 15 bases between. From germline, CDR1 is LGHNA and CDR2 YSLEER. This CDR3 contains 16 residues. The CDR3 protein is CASSRDPHSTNYGYTF. For the CDR3, the DNA is TGCGCCAGCAGCCGCGACCCGCACAGTACTAACTATGGCTACACCTTC.

This clone was observed once. This sequence joins TRBV18 and TRBJ1-6; 7 bases line up with TRBD1. The CDR3 sequence is 14 residues long. V shed 6 bases and J 10 bases; nucleotides not matched to a gene: 9. Germline V CDR1 and CDR2: KGHSH, LQKENI. In DNA, the CDR3 is TGTGCCAGCTCCCCGCCCGAAGGGGGCTCACCCCTCCACTTT. This translates into CASSPPEGGSPLHF.

There are a few counts of this clone. This rearrangement joins TRBV2 to TRBJ1-4; TRBD1 matches at 7 bases. The germline CDR1 and CDR2 sequences are SNHLY and FYNNEI. After removal of 6 bases from V and 7 bases from J, the junction contained 2 bases not matched to a gene. The CDR3 totals 12 residues. CDR3: CASSDRVEKLFF. The CDR3 coding sequence is TGTGCCAGCAGCGACAGGGTTGAAAAACTGTTTTTT.

The chain carries TRBV5-1 and TRBJ2-1; 11 bases align to TRBD2. Germline assignment: CDR1 SGHRS and CDR2 YFSETQ. V lost 0 bases and J lost 10; bases outside the gene matches: 12. The CDR3 has 17 residues. The CDR3 loop reads CASSLASGTSGTLEQFF. The CDR3 DNA is TGCGCCAGCAGCTTGGCCTCCGGGACTAGCGGCACGCTGGAGCAGTTCTTC.

V is TRBV24-1 and J is TRBJ2-2; no firm D call. Trimming took 6 bases from V and 3 from J, leaving 7 bases between them. Germline V gives CDR1 KGHDR, CDR2 SFDVKD. The CDR3 is 13 residues long. The CDR3 region is CATSSADTGELFF. In DNA form, the CDR3 reads TGTGCCACCAGTTCTGCGGACACCGGGGAGCTGTTTTTT.

The rearrangement joins TRBV6-1 to TRBJ2-7; maybe TRBD2 (6 bases). CDR1 MNHNS and CDR2 SASEGT come from the germline V gene. Trimming left V 3 bases short and J 1 base short, with 7 bases between. The CDR3 is 13 residues long. As DNA, the CDR3 is TGTGCCAGCAGTGAGGGACTGTCCTACGAGCAGTACTTC. This encodes CASSEGLSYEQYF.

This chain joins TRBV5-1 and TRBJ2-6; 8 bases are a match to TRBD2. Germline V gene data show CDR1 as SGHRS and CDR2 as YFSETQ. Germline trimming cut 2 bases from V and 1 base from J; bases unmatched to any gene: 5. The CDR3 consists of 17 residues. CDR3 in amino acids: CASSLLAAGSGANVLTF. CDR3 bases: TGCGCCAGCAGCTTACTAGCGGCGGGATCTGGGGCCAACGTCCTGACTTTC.